This T cell receptor (beta chain) was found in a study of neurological immune-mediated disorders. The study, taken as a whole, reports: In HTLV-1-associated myelopathy, TCR clonal expansion was greatest, whereas multiple sclerosis had the least, falling below healthy controls. The absence of any CDR3 amino acid sequence shared by expanded clones across subjects suggests that repertoires were private in all groups.

Looked up from germline, CDR1 is DFQATT and CDR2 is SNEGSKA (reference sequence). V was pared by 1 base and J by 6 bases, with 6 bases of the junction left unmatched. The CDR3 has 15 amino acids. This clonotype was seen repeatedly, ten times or more. The target antigen is unknown. Time point of the sample: longitudinal time-point 2. Unsorted libraries used 2 million PBMCs kept at -80 degrees C. 5'RACE employing 10-nucleotide random UMIs yielded the cDNA. Via MiXCR, TCRdb re-called the 5' RACE reads, giving one row per CDR3 protein. The sample holds under 50,000 distinct CDR3 sequences, around 13% seen once.

The sample taken for sequencing was PBMCs. This receptor was taken from a male donor with HTLV-1-associated myelopathy (HAM/TSP). The chain uses TRBV20-1 and TRBJ2-2; 9 positions agree with TRBD1. The CDR3 is CSARVRTGAPGELFF. DNA for the CDR3: TGCAGTGCTAGAGTCAGGACAGGGGCTCCCGGGGAGCTGTTTTTT.